What follows are 16 T cell receptor beta chains derived from one specimen sequenced in a study of OX40 agonist ivuxolimab in advanced cancers. Libraries were prepared by immunoSEQ multiplex PCR; TCRdb keeps only in-frame clonotypes and omits some of them. The sample has approximately 19,000 clones; roughly 88% are singletons. The sequenced sample was CD4+ or CD8+ T cells sorted from blood, obtained in a trial of the OX40 agonist ivuxolimab. Receptors originate from an adult with an advanced solid tumor such as melanoma, head and neck, liver or kidney cancer.

This clone was detected a few times. This chain links TRBV18 with TRBJ2-7; no clear D. V lost 2 bases and J lost 4, with 3 bases in between. CDR1 is KGHSH, CDR2 LQKENI, per germline. The CDR3 consists of 11 residues. In DNA, the CDR3 is TGTGCCAGCTCACCAGGGTACGAGCAGTACTTC. Encoded protein: CASSPGYEQYF.

V gene TRBV27 combines with J gene TRBJ2-1; D is unresolved. Germline values: CDR1 MNHEY, CDR2 SMNVEV (reference sequence). The CDR3 is made up of 13 amino acids. V was shortened by 6 bases and J by 10 bases, with 16 bases between the two germline ends. CDR3 in amino acids: CASRESPPEEQFF. Here the CDR3 DNA reads TGTGCCAGCAGGGAAAGCCCCCCCGAGGAGCAGTTCTTC.

The gene calls are TRBV13 and TRBJ2-7; D assignment may be TRBD1 or TRBD2 (5 bases each). CDR3 size: 13 residues. The V and J ends lost 4 bases and 4 bases respectively, with 11 bases between them. Germline V gene sequence: CDR1 PRHDT, CDR2 FYEKMQ (reference sequence). The CDR3 spells CASSSRDHYEQYF. CDR3 bases: TGTGCCAGCAGCTCCCGGGACCATTACGAGCAGTACTTC.

The chain combines TRBV4-1 with TRBJ2-5; D gene ambiguous. The germline V and J ends were trimmed by 0 bases and 2 bases, with 10 bases remaining between them. From germline, CDR1 is MGHRA and CDR2 YSYEKL. The CDR3 totals 15 residues. The CDR3 is CASSQEGWQQETQYF. The CDR3 DNA sequence: TGCGCCAGCAGCCAAGAGGGGTGGCAACAAGAGACCCAGTACTTC.

The V call is TRBV30, the J call TRBJ2-3, with 9 bases aligning to TRBD2. Trimming cost V 4 bases and J 6 bases; bases outside gene matches: 14. This CDR3 contains 16 residues. Germline loops: CDR1 GTSNPN, CDR2 SVGIG (reference sequence). For the CDR3, the DNA is TGTGCCTGGACCATGGGACTAGCTTATTTAGCGGATACGCAGTATTTT. This gives the protein CAWTMGLAYLADTQYF.

The J gene is TRBJ2-2, the V gene TRBV19; D is unresolved. This CDR3 is 14 amino acids long. Germline V gene data show CDR1 as LNHDA and CDR2 as SQIVND (reference sequence). The V and J ends lost 3 bases and 7 bases respectively, with 12 bases between them. CDR3 protein: CASSMLGFFGELFF. The CDR3 nucleotides are TGTGCCAGTAGTATGTTGGGGTTCTTCGGGGAGCTGTTTTTT.

The chain uses TRBV9 and TRBJ2-7; D remains unclear. In germline, CDR1 is SGDLS, CDR2 YYNGEE. With 0 bases removed from V and 3 bases from J, the gap between germline ends came to 7 bases. The CDR3 is 13 amino acids. The CDR3 DNA sequence: TGTGCCAGCAGCGTAGCTGTAGACTACGAGCAGTACTTC. It specifies CASSVAVDYEQYF.

The chain uses TRBV28 and TRBJ2-7, with D tentatively TRBD1 (5 bases). Trimming pared 7 bases from V and 3 bases from J, leaving 13 bases between. Germline V gene lookup returns CDR1 MDHEN and CDR2 SYDVKM. The CDR3 consists of 13 residues. For the CDR3, the DNA is TGTGCCAGCACTCTGACAGACTTCTACGAGCAGTACTTC. Amino acids: CASTLTDFYEQYF.

This clone is labeled as medium-sized. The chain is built from TRBV4-1 and TRBJ1-3; the match to TRBD1 covers 7 bases. The CDR3 has 17 residues. V lost 5 bases and J lost 1; bases outside the gene matches: 11. The germline V gene has CDR1 MGHRA and CDR2 YSYEKL. The chain's CDR3 is CASSVQQGRESGNTIYF. The CDR3, as DNA: TGCGCCAGCAGCGTGCAACAGGGGAGGGAGTCTGGAAACACCATATATTTT.

The V and J genes are TRBV28 and TRBJ2-7, with D maybe TRBD2 (6 bases). The CDR3 length is 15 residues. From germline, CDR1 is MDHEN and CDR2 SYDVKM. Trimming left V 3 bases short and J 3 bases short, with 15 bases between. CDR3 sequence reads: CASSFLRDRYYEQYF. As DNA, the CDR3 is TGTGCCAGCAGTTTTTTGCGGGACCGATACTACGAGCAGTACTTC.

The rearrangement uses TRBV5-1 and TRBJ1-1; D remains unclear. Trimming shortened V by 0 bases and J by 8 bases, and 8 bases separated the two germline ends. CDR3 length: 12 amino acids. The germline V gene has CDR1 SGHRS and CDR2 YFSETQ. CDR3 in DNA: TGCGCCAGCAGCTTGGCCGGCCAAGAAGCTTTCTTT. Amino acids: CASSLAGQEAFF.

This chain joins TRBV19 and TRBJ1-1; D gene unclear. The V gene lost 3 bases and the J gene lost 6 bases, with 17 bases spanning the gap. The germline V gene has CDR1 LNHDA and CDR2 SQIVND (reference sequence). The CDR3 covers 15 residues. The CDR3 protein is CASSIGPPGQAEAFF. CDR3 in DNA: TGTGCCAGTAGTATTGGTCCGCCCGGGCAGGCTGAAGCTTTCTTT.

This clone qualifies as medium-sized. V usage is TRBV5-1 and J usage is TRBJ2-7; D not certain. Germline V gene sequence: CDR1 SGHRS, CDR2 YFSETQ. CDR3 size: 14 residues. Trimming took off 2 bases at V and 2 bases at J, with 11 bases between the two ends. The CDR3 DNA sequence: TGCGCCAGCAGCTTCACCCCTGGGACCTACGAGCAGTACTTC. It codes for CASSFTPGTYEQYF.

This sequence joins TRBV5-1 and TRBJ2-7; 14 bases line up with TRBD2. The CDR3 has 15 amino acids. The germline gives CDR1 SGHRS, CDR2 YFSETQ. V was clipped by 5 bases and J by 3 bases; unmatched bases: 4. The DNA of the CDR3 is TGCGCCAGCAGGACCGGGACTAGCGGGGGCTACGAGCAGTACTTC. Protein product: CASRTGTSGGYEQYF.

This chain joins TRBV4-1 and TRBJ2-1; D ambiguous. Germline CDR1 reads MGHRA; CDR2 reads YSYEKL. The V end lost 3 bases, the J end lost 7 bases, and 10 bases lay between the germline ends. This CDR3 region has 13 residues. CDR3 residues: CASSQASANEQFF. The DNA for the CDR3 is TGCGCCAGCAGCCAGGCGTCTGCGAATGAGCAGTTCTTC.

The rearrangement links TRBV7-8 to TRBJ2-7; possible D gene TRBD2, 6 bases. Trimming removed 5 bases from V and 3 bases from J, with 14 bases in between. The length of the CDR3 is 14 residues. In germline, CDR1 is SGHVS, CDR2 FQNEAQ. CDR3 loop: CASSTSGVYYEQYF. The DNA for the CDR3 is TGTGCCAGCAGCACCTCGGGGGTATACTACGAGCAGTACTTC.